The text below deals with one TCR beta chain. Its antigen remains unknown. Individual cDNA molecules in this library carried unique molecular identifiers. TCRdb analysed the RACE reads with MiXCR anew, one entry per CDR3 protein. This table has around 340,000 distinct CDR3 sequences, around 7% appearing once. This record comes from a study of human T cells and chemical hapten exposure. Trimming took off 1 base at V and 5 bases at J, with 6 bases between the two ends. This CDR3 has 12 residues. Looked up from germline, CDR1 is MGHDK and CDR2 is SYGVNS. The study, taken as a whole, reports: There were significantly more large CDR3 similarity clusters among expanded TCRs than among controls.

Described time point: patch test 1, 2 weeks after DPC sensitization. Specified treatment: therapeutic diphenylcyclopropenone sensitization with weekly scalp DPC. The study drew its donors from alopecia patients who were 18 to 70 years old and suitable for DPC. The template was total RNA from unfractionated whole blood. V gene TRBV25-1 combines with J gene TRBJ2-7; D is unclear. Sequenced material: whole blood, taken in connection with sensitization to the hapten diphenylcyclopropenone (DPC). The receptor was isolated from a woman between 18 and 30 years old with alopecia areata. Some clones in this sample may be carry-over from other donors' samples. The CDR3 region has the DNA TGTGCCAGCAGTGAATCCGGAGACGAGCAGTACTTC. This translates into CASSESGDEQYF.